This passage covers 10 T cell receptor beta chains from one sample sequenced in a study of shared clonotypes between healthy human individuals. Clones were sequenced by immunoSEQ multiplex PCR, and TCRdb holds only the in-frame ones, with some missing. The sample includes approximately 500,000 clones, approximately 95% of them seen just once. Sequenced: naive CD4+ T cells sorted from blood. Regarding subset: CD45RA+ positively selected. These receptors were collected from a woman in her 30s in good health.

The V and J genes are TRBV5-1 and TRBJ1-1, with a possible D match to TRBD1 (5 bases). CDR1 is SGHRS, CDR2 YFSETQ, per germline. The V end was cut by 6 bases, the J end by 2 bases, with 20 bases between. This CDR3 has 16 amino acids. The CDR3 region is CASNPLTGGPNTEAFF. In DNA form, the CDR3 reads TGCGCCAGCAATCCGTTAACAGGCGGGCCTAACACTGAAGCTTTCTTT.

CDR3: CASSFQRGNTGELFF. CDR3 coding DNA: TGTGCCAGCAGTTTCCAGCGGGGTAACACCGGGGAGCTGTTTTTT. The chain combines TRBV27 with TRBJ2-2, with 7 positions matching TRBD2. Germline V CDR1 and CDR2: MNHEY, SMNVEV (reference sequence). The CDR3 has 15 amino acids. Trimming at V came to 3 bases and at J to 2 bases, leaving 3 bases not matched to a gene.

The CDR3 coding sequence is TGTGCCAGCACCCTACGAGGTATCTCCGAGCAGTACTTC. This codes for CASTLRGISEQYF. V gene TRBV28 combines with J gene TRBJ2-7, with D hard to call. The germline V and J ends were trimmed by 7 bases and 6 bases, with 16 bases remaining between them. CDR1 is MDHEN and CDR2 is SYDVKM in the germline V gene. This CDR3 has 13 amino acids.

CDR3 residues: CASSPQAGANVLTF. The CDR3 DNA reads as TGTGCCAGCTCACCACAGGCCGGGGCCAACGTCCTGACTTTC. This chain links TRBV18 with TRBJ2-6, with unresolved D. V shed 1 base and J shed 4 bases, with 5 bases lying between them. This CDR3 is 14 amino acids long. In germline, CDR1 is KGHSH, CDR2 LQKENI.

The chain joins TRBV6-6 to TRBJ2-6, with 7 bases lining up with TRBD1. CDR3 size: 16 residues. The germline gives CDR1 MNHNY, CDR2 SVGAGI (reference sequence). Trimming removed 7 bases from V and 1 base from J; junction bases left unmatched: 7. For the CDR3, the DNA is TGTGCCAGCACCGGGACAGCCTCATCTGGGGCCAACGTCCTGACTTTC. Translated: CASTGTASSGANVLTF.

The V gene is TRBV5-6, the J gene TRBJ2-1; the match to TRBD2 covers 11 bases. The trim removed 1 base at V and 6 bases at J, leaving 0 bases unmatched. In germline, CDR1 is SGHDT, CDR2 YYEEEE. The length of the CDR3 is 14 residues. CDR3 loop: CASSLTSGSNEQFF. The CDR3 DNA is TGTGCCAGCAGCTTGACTAGCGGGAGCAATGAGCAGTTCTTC.

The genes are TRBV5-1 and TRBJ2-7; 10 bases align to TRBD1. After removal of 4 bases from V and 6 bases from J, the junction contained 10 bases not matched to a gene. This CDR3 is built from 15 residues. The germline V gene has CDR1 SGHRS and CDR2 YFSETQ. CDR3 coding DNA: TGCGCCAGCAGCCCCCCGGGACAGGGGCTCCTCGAGCAGTACTTC. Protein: CASSPPGQGLLEQYF.

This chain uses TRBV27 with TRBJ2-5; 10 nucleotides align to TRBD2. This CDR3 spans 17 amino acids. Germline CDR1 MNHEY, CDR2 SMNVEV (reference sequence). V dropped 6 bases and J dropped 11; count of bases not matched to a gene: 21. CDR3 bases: TGTGCCAGCAGACGGCTCACTAGCGGGATTCCCCCTCCGGAGCAGTACTTC. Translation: CASRRLTSGIPPPEQYF.

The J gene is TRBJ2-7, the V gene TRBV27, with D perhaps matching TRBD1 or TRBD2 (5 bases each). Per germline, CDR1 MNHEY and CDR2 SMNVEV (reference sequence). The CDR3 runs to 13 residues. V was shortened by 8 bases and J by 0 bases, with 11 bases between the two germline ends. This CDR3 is CASRDGNSYEQYF. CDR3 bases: TGTGCCAGCCGGGACGGTAACTCCTACGAGCAGTACTTC.

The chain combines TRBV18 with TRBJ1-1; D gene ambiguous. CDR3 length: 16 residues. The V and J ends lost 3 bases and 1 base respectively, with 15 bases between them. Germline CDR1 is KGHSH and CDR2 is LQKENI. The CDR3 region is CASSPLDVQSNTEAFF. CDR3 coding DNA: TGTGCCAGCTCACCCCTCGATGTACAGTCGAACACTGAAGCTTTCTTT.